A single sample is the source of the 16 T cell receptor beta chains below, sequenced in a study of shared clonotypes between healthy human individuals. The protocol was immunoSEQ multiplex PCR, while the TCRdb copy is restricted to in-frame clones and leaves out a portion. This table holds about 2.3 million clones, roughly 93% found once. The sequenced material came from naive CD4+ T cells from PBMCs. As for subset: CD45RA+ positively selected. The receptors shown here come from a man younger than 30 in good health. Some clones in this sample may be carry-over from other donors' samples.

The chain recombines TRBV4-2 with TRBJ1-2; no firm D call. The CDR3 runs 12 residues. Germline V gives CDR1 LGHNA, CDR2 YNFKEQ. Trimming stripped 3 bases from V and 6 bases from J, with 8 bases between. The CDR3 loop is CASSHGGNGYTF. The CDR3 DNA follows: TGTGCCAGCAGCCACGGTGGTAATGGCTACACCTTC.

This rearrangement joins TRBV4-1 to TRBJ1-5, with no clear D. The germline V and J ends were trimmed by 8 bases and 3 bases, with 17 bases remaining between them. Germline lookup yields CDR1 MGHRA and CDR2 YSYEKL. This CDR3 is 15 amino acids long. The CDR3 nucleotides are TGCGCCAGCCAGGTATTCGAAGGGTTCAATCAGCCCCAGCATTTT. Protein: CASQVFEGFNQPQHF.

The count of this clone is one. The chain joins TRBV5-1 to TRBJ2-1, with D hard to call. The CDR3 covers 14 residues. Trimming shortened V by 0 bases and J by 8 bases, and 12 bases separated the two germline ends. The germline V gene encodes CDR1 SGHRS and CDR2 YFSETQ. The CDR3, as DNA: TGCGCCAGCAGCTTGGAACCACCTAACGATGAGCAGTTCTTC. This sequence encodes CASSLEPPNDEQFF.

This chain links TRBV9 with TRBJ2-1, with a weak D call TRBD2 (6 bases). The V end was cut by 0 bases, the J end by 3 bases, with 10 bases between. CDR1 is SGDLS, CDR2 YYNGEE, per germline. This CDR3 spans 15 amino acids. The CDR3 reads CASSVVPGVYNEQFF. The CDR3 DNA reads TGTGCCAGCAGCGTAGTACCGGGGGTCTACAATGAGCAGTTCTTC.

CDR3 in amino acids: CASSPGSGSAYEQYF. CDR3 nucleotides: TGTGCCAGCTCACCGGGTAGCGGGTCAGCCTACGAGCAGTACTTC. This sequence joins TRBV18 and TRBJ2-7; 7 bases map to TRBD2. From germline, CDR1 is KGHSH and CDR2 LQKENI. V was clipped by 3 bases and J by 2 bases; unmatched bases: 7. This CDR3 has 15 amino acids.

The rearrangement joins TRBV5-4 to TRBJ2-3, with no clear D. Trimming pared 4 bases from V and 6 bases from J, leaving 9 bases between. Germline V gene sequence: CDR1 SGHNT, CDR2 YYREEE (reference sequence). There are 12 residues in the CDR3. In nucleotides, the CDR3 is TGTGCCAGCAGCCCTATCGCCGATACGCAGTATTTT. Its translation: CASSPIADTQYF.

V is TRBV5-1 and J is TRBJ2-1; tentative D call: TRBD1 (5 bases). Trimming pared 0 bases from V and 4 bases from J, leaving 11 bases between. Germline values: CDR1 SGHRS, CDR2 YFSETQ. This CDR3 is 15 amino acids long. The CDR3 protein is CASSLVTAGYNEQFF. The CDR3, as DNA: TGCGCCAGCAGCTTGGTGACAGCTGGGTACAATGAGCAGTTCTTC.

Turning to this clone: Other DNA sequences in the same sample also yield this CDR3. CDR3 region: CSASRHEQFF. In DNA, the CDR3 is TGCAGTGCTAGTAGGCATGAGCAGTTCTTC. This chain links TRBV20-1 with TRBJ2-1; D remains unclear. V lost 3 bases and J lost 8, with 5 bases in between. Germline-derived CDR1 and CDR2 are DFQATT and SNEGSKA (reference sequence). The CDR3 is 10 residues long.

V and J are TRBV11-2 and TRBJ2-5; 7 nucleotides line up with TRBD2. After removal of 5 bases from V and 5 bases from J, the junction contained 8 bases not matched to a gene. The CDR3 consists of 14 residues. Germline lookup yields CDR1 SGHAT and CDR2 FQNNGV. This CDR3 is CASSPWAGEETQYF. The CDR3 DNA reads TGTGCCAGCAGCCCATGGGCGGGAGAGGAGACCCAGTACTTC.

The chain has TRBV9 and TRBJ2-7; 7 nucleotides agree with TRBD1. Germline V gene lookup returns CDR1 SGDLS and CDR2 YYNGEE. This CDR3 spans 16 amino acids. V was pared by 3 bases and J by 3 bases, with 12 bases of the junction left unmatched. CDR3 loop: CASSASGQESYYEQYF. CDR3 sequence (DNA): TGTGCCAGCAGCGCGAGTGGACAGGAATCCTACTACGAGCAGTACTTC.

V is TRBV27 and J is TRBJ2-1; D perhaps matches TRBD1 (5 bases). This CDR3 has 11 residues. Deletions cut 10 bases from V and 12 bases from J, with 16 bases between. CDR1 and CDR2 from the germline V gene are MNHEY and SMNVEV (reference sequence). The CDR3 loop is CATLTATGQFF. The CDR3 DNA is TGTGCCACCCTGACAGCCACAGGGCAGTTCTTC.

Points on this clone: This sample includes further DNA sequences coding for the same CDR3. The chain couples TRBV9 to TRBJ2-2; 7 bases are shared with TRBD2. V was pared by 0 bases and J by 1 base, with 3 bases of the junction left unmatched. CDR1 and CDR2 (germline): SGDLS, YYNGEE. CDR3 length: 16 residues. DNA of the CDR3: TGTGCCAGCAGCGTAGTGCCTAGCGGGAACACCGGGGAGCTGTTTTTT. Its protein product is CASSVVPSGNTGELFF. Using reference TRBV9 and TRBJ2-2 for the parts outside the CDR3, the full variable domain is DSGVTQTPKHLITATGQRVTLRCSPRSGDLSVYWYQQSLDQGLQFLIQYYNGEERAKGNILERFSAQQFPDLHSELNLSSLELGDSALYFCASSVVPSGNTGELFFGEGSRLTVL.

The CDR3 sequence: CASSYGSTEAFF. The CDR3 DNA follows: TGTGCCAGCAGTTACGGGAGCACTGAAGCTTTCTTT. The chain carries TRBV6-5 and TRBJ1-1, with no clear D. Trimming shortened V by 2 bases and J by 4 bases, and 5 bases separated the two germline ends. The CDR3 length is 12 residues. The V gene's germline CDR1 is MNHEY and CDR2 SVGAGI.

V and J are TRBV14 and TRBJ2-4, with TRBD2 matching over 8 bases. Germline V CDR1 and CDR2: SGHDN, FVKESK. Trimming cost V 2 bases and J 1 base; bases outside gene matches: 4. The CDR3 spans 16 residues. CDR3 in amino acids: CASSQRAGVAKNIQYF. The CDR3 region has the DNA TGTGCCAGCAGCCAAAGAGCGGGGGTTGCCAAAAACATTCAGTACTTC.

The rearrangement uses TRBV11-3 and TRBJ2-2; D call uncertain. The CDR3 is made up of 12 amino acids. CDR1 and CDR2 (germline): SGHNT, YENEEA. V was trimmed by 0 bases and J by 7 bases, leaving 3 bases between them. The CDR3 sequence: CASSLEDGELFF. The CDR3 DNA follows: TGTGCCAGCAGCTTAGAGGACGGGGAGCTGTTTTTT.

This clone was detected only once. Other DNA sequences within the sample encode an identical CDR3. This chain connects TRBV5-1 to TRBJ1-1; D might be TRBD1 (6 bases). The CDR3 is made up of 14 amino acids. Germline CDR1 SGHRS, CDR2 YFSETQ. Trimming stripped 0 bases from V and 5 bases from J, with 11 bases between. The CDR3: CASSLATGRTEAFF. CDR3 in DNA: TGCGCCAGCAGCTTGGCTACAGGGAGGACTGAAGCTTTCTTT.